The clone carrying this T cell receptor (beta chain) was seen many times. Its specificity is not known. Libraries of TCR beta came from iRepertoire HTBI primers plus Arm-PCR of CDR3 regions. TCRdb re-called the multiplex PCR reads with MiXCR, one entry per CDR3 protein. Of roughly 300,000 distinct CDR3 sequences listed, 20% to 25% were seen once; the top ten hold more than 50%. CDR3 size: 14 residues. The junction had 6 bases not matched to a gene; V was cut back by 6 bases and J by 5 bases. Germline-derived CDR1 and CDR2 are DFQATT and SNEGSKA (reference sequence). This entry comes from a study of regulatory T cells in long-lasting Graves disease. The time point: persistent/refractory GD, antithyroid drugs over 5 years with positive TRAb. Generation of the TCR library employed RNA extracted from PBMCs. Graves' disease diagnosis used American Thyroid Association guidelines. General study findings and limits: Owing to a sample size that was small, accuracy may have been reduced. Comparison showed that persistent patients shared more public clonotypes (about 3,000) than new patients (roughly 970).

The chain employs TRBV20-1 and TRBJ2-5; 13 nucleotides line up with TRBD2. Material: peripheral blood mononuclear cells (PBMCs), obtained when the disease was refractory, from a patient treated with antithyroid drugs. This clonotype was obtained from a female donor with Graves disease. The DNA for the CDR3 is TGCAGTGCCATACTAGCGGGAGGGCCGGAGACCCAGTACTTC. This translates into CSAILAGGPETQYF.